This TCR beta chain came from a study of blood T cell repertoires in COVID-19. Overall study: COVID-19 samples, acute and convalescent, were from the United States, Italy and Spain. The cDNA or gDNA used as material had been derived from T cells, B-cell-depleted T cells, or PBMCs.

Original data processing: Reference gene primers were amplified, and this amplification served to estimate nucleated cell counts. Some clones are missing from TCRdb's copy, which holds only in-frame ones; the method was immunoSEQ multiplex PCR. V and J calls and clone size are those listed in that table; D and trimming were worked out from the DNA. The table has about 200,000 clones, about nine tenths seen once. CDR1 is MNHEY, CDR2 SMNVEV, per germline (reference sequence). Trimming pared 1 base from V and 7 bases from J, leaving 13 bases between. The length of the CDR3 is 14 residues. The sequence came from a man aged 50 to 59 with acute or convalescent COVID-19. The V gene is TRBV27, the J gene TRBJ1-2; D is unclear. The specimen sequenced was peripheral blood. The chain's CDR3 is CASSLWSGVGGYTF. CDR3 nucleotide sequence: TGTGCCAGCAGTTTATGGAGCGGGGTTGGTGGCTACACCTTC.